This record covers a single TCR beta chain. Its recognized antigen is unknown. Base qualities are not provided; no much larger clone lies one nucleotide away. The CDR3 has 13 amino acids, counting the end cysteine and phenylalanine. Of the read, only the CDR3 DNA is kept; its 39 bases are in frame from base 1. CDR1 WNHNN and CDR2 SYGVQD are derived from the germline V gene (reference sequence). Cut back by 3 bases and 9 bases, the V and J ends lie 12 bases apart. To sequence the TCRbeta CDR3 region, genomic DNA was isolated from the sorted cells. The immunoSEQ Assay was used for sequencing of TCRbeta CDR3 regions. The clones in this table, taken by TCRdb from immuneACCESS, are in-frame only. Not every clone is retained; where verified, under half of the shortfall comes from an unresolved V gene, and the cause of the rest is unknown. The sample table lists approximately 58,000 clones, around 90% of them with a count of one. The top ten clonotypes cover about 13% of the sample.

The sample is drawn from a study of OX40 agonist ivuxolimab in advanced cancers. Study-wide context: Ivuxolimab was an agonistic, fully human IgG2 monoclonal antibody directed against OX40 (CD134), a costimulatory receptor. Intravenous ivuxolimab was administered to patients every 2 weeks at six dose levels: 0.01, 0.1, 0.3, 1.5, 3 and 10 mg/kg. Of the 50 or so patients in dose escalation, about 19 had hepatocellular carcinoma, approximately 15 had melanoma, 9 had renal cell carcinoma and 9 had head and neck cancer. The dose-escalation cohort was about 83% male with a mean age of roughly 60 years, ranging from roughly 23 to 79. Patients were allowed to have had prior anti-PD-1, anti-PD-L1 or anti-CTLA-4 therapy, and around 40% of the dose-escalation patients had previously received checkpoint inhibitors. Partial responses occurred in three dose-escalation patients: two with cutaneous melanoma and one with hepatocellular carcinoma. Peripheral TCRbeta sequencing aimed to test whether ivuxolimab altered TCR sequence diversity and caused clonal T-cell expansion. The paper reports the monotherapy dose-escalation portion (N = 52 patients) of the phase I ivuxolimab trial.

The trial excluded patients who had a history of autoimmune disease or who were on systemic immunosuppression. Peripheral blood for TCR sequencing was drawn from every dose cohort at baseline, at cycle 4 day 1 and at cycle 7 day 1. The samples were drawn from a first-in-human, open-label, multicenter phase I dose-escalation trial of ivuxolimab. Adults with locally advanced or metastatic melanoma, renal cell carcinoma, hepatocellular carcinoma or head and neck squamous cell carcinoma were enrolled in the trial. CD4+ and CD8+ T cells were sorted separately from peripheral blood before TCR sequencing. The full study reports these points: Antigen specificity was not determined for the clonally expanded peripheral T cells. After ivuxolimab, CD8+ T cells had more expanded clones than CD4+ T cells on average. At doses from 0.1 to 3.0 mg/kg, clonal expansion was seen in both CD4+ and CD8+ blood T cells between baseline and week 6. Low levels of normalized T-cell clonal expansion were also seen in some nonresponding patients. In the 0.1-3.0 mg/kg groups, partial responders had among the lowest normalized peripheral clonal expansion, particularly in CD8+ T cells.

The V and J genes are TRBV10-1 and TRBJ2-1; possibly the D gene is TRBD2, per 6 matching bases. The TCR originated in an adult with an advanced solid tumor such as melanoma, head and neck, liver or kidney cancer. The sample here was CD4+ or CD8+ T cells sorted from blood, taken in a trial of the OX40 agonist ivuxolimab. The CDR3 has the sequence CASSDPPGGEQFF. The DNA is as follows: TGCGCCAGCAGTGACCCCCCCGGGGGTGAGCAGTTCTTC.